Here is one T cell receptor beta chain with its context. The record originates from a study of blood T cell repertoires in COVID-19. Study-level information: Some COVID-19 samples were acute and others convalescent; all came from the United States, Italy and Spain. From T cells, B-cell-depleted T cells, or PBMCs came the material, which was cDNA or gDNA.

In the source study's methods: Using reference gene primer amplification, nucleated cell counts were estimated. Using immunoSEQ multiplex PCR, the repertoire was profiled, and TCRdb retains in-frame clones only, with some absent. The V and J calls and clone size are taken from that table; D and trimming were inferred from the DNA. The repertoire holds under 70,000 clones, less than 85% seen once, with 15% to 20% in the top ten. This CDR3 is built from 15 residues. Germline CDR1 is LNHDA and CDR2 is SQIVND (reference sequence). The V gene lost 6 bases and the J gene lost 1 base, with 12 bases spanning the gap.

The V gene is TRBV19, the J gene TRBJ2-2; D may be TRBD2 (5 bases). The TCR sequence derives from a man in his 60s with acute or convalescent COVID-19. Sequencing was performed on peripheral blood. CDR3 nucleotides: TGTGCCAGTAGGCTGAGGGAGTGGAACACCGGGGAGCTGTTTTTT. It specifies CASRLREWNTGELFF.